This TCR beta chain comes out of a study of T cell responses to AZD1222 COVID-19 vaccine. The assay was immunoSEQ multiplex PCR, and TCRdb's table has in-frame clones only and misses some. The sample shows about 150,000 clones, about 91% of them seen only once. Looked up from germline, CDR1 is MNHEY and CDR2 is SVGEGT. The CDR3 is 14 residues long. Trimming shortened V by 1 base and J by 11 bases, and 15 bases separated the two germline ends. The clonotype was recovered from an adult in good health. The chain employs TRBV6-2 or TRBV6-3 and TRBJ1-5; D remains ambiguous. The specimen comprised peripheral blood, sampled on day 0 of AZD1222 vaccination. The CDR3 sequence is CASSYLSDTGTQHF. The CDR3 DNA is TGTGCCAGCAGTTACTTGTCTGATACGGGGACCCAGCATTTT.